A single count supports the clone carrying this TCR beta chain. Its antigen is currently unknown. The ends were cut back, 6 bases at V and 2 bases at J, with 10 bases in the middle. There are 13 residues in the CDR3. Germline CDR1 and CDR2: MNHEY and SVGAGI. Following an approximately 10-day culture, CD4+ T cells were purified. As their vaccination, participants received two doses of either BNT162b2 or mRNA-1273. These data are taken from a study of vaccination effects on CD4 cells after COVID-19. Background on the study: Post-vaccine specimens arrived a median 72 days past the second dose. Study-wide points: Just 1 of 255 vaccine-induced clones in healthy recipients was cross-reactive.

The protocol was immunoSEQ multiplex PCR, while the TCRdb copy is restricted to in-frame clones and leaves out a portion. The sample records nearly 45,000 clones, around 70% being singletons. The chain recombines TRBV6-5 with TRBJ2-5; D unclear. The sequence came from a human donor who received a COVID-19 vaccine. The material was CD4+ T cells from PBMCs cultured without peptide, obtained after COVID-19 vaccination. The CDR3 sequence is CASRQGIQETQYF. The CDR3 bases are TGTGCCAGCAGGCAAGGGATACAAGAGACCCAGTACTTC.